These 23 T cell receptor beta chains were sequenced from one sample in a study of Ad26.COV2.S vaccination and SARS-CoV-2 variants. The treatment is: around 19 received Ad26.COV2.S at low or high dose, single or two shots; about 5 received placebo; per-sample allocation not given. Sampling occurred on day 63 after the first vaccine or placebo injection. The table came from immunoSEQ multiplex PCR; TCRdb's copy has only in-frame clones and leaves some out. The sample has 400,000 to 450,000 clones; 90% are singletons. Sequenced material: peripheral blood, taken in a trial of Ad26.COV2.S vaccine versus placebo. The receptors were sampled from a person aged 18-60 years who received the Ad26.COV2.S COVID-19 vaccine or a placebo.

The genes are TRBV7-3 and TRBJ2-2; 9 bases are shared with TRBD1. Trimming cost V 6 bases and J 7 bases; bases outside gene matches: 9. CDR3 size: 15 residues. Per the germline V gene, CDR1 is SGHTA and CDR2 is FQGTGA. CDR3 in amino acids: CASSWGTGPGGELFF. CDR3 in DNA: TGTGCCAGCAGTTGGGGGACAGGGCCGGGCGGGGAGCTGTTTTTT.

V is TRBV28 and J is TRBJ2-5, with 8 positions matching TRBD2. The V and J ends lost 4 bases and 7 bases, in that order; junction bases with no gene match: 11. CDR1 and CDR2 (germline): MDHEN, SYDVKM. The CDR3 is 15 residues long. CDR3: CASSSLEIGLATQYF. The DNA of the CDR3 is TGTGCCAGCAGTTCCCTCGAGATCGGACTAGCGACCCAGTACTTC.

The gene calls are TRBV15 and TRBJ1-2; D call uncertain. Trimming cost V 6 bases and J 8 bases, with 10 bases left between them. This CDR3 has 11 amino acids. Per the germline V gene, CDR1 is LNHNV and CDR2 is YYDKDF (reference sequence). The CDR3 loop reads CATSPPRGYTF. CDR3 sequence (DNA): TGTGCCACCAGTCCTCCAAGGGGCTACACCTTC.

V usage is TRBV12-3 or TRBV12-4 and J usage is TRBJ2-3; TRBD2 aligns across 8 bases. The CDR3 contains 12 residues. The V segment lost 8 bases and the J segment 8 bases; nucleotides outside the gene matches: 6. The CDR3 protein is CASGLALGTQYF. Here the CDR3 DNA reads TGTGCCAGCGGACTAGCTCTTGGTACGCAGTATTTT.

This clone appeared a few times. The chain recombines TRBV7-9 with TRBJ2-7; 7 bases map to TRBD2. Per the germline V gene, CDR1 is SEHNR and CDR2 is FQNEAQ (reference sequence). This CDR3 is built from 16 residues. The V segment lost 4 bases and the J segment 0 bases; nucleotides outside the gene matches: 9. The CDR3 spells CASSSPATGGSYEQYF. The DNA for the CDR3 is TGTGCCAGCAGCTCTCCCGCGACGGGGGGCTCCTACGAGCAGTACTTC.

The J gene is TRBJ2-2, the V gene TRBV13; possible D gene TRBD1, 6 bases. Trimming took off 5 bases at V and 7 bases at J, with 23 bases between the two ends. Germline V CDR1 and CDR2: PRHDT, FYEKMQ (reference sequence). The CDR3 length is 17 residues. The CDR3 bases are TGTGCCAGCAGCCCCCACCGGAGGTACAGGGTATACGGGGAGCTGTTTTTT. Translation gives CASSPHRRYRVYGELFF.

This clone has a handful of counts. The V gene is TRBV24-1, the J gene TRBJ2-3; perhaps TRBD1 as D (6 bases). V was pared by 6 bases and J by 2 bases, with 8 bases between. This CDR3 contains 13 residues. Germline V gene data show CDR1 as KGHDR and CDR2 as SFDVKD. The CDR3 DNA sequence: TGTGCCACCAGTTACAGGGCCACAGATACGCAGTATTTT. Residues: CATSYRATDTQYF.

This rearrangement joins TRBV10-3 to TRBJ2-2; D unresolved. The CDR3 contains 13 residues. V lost 9 bases and J lost 6, with 14 bases in between. Germline V gene lookup returns CDR1 ENHRY and CDR2 SYGVKD. CDR3 DNA sequence: TGTGCCATTCGCCCGCCTAGTTCCGGGGAGCTGTTTTTT. It translates to CAIRPPSSGELFF.

This clone occurred a few times. The V and J genes are TRBV4-3 and TRBJ2-7; D unresolved. The CDR3 spans 16 residues. The germline V gene has CDR1 LGHNA and CDR2 YSLEER. V was shortened by 1 base and J by 0 bases, with 13 bases between the two germline ends. CDR3 DNA: TGCGCCAGCAGCCAAGTAAGACGCGATAGCTCCTACGAGCAGTACTTC. This translates into CASSQVRRDSSYEQYF.

The V call is TRBV7-2, the J call TRBJ2-3, with 10 bases fitting TRBD2. V was pared by 5 bases and J by 2 bases, with 4 bases of the junction left unmatched. The CDR3 is 15 residues long. CDR1 SGHTA and CDR2 FQGNSA come from the germline V gene. The CDR3 spells CASSPLAGATDTQYF. The CDR3 DNA follows: TGTGCCAGCAGCCCTCTAGCGGGAGCCACAGATACGCAGTATTTT.

The chain recombines TRBV7-9 with TRBJ2-3; 11 nucleotides agree with TRBD1. With 5 bases clipped from V and 5 bases from J, the junction kept 3 bases outside the gene matches. The CDR3 totals 14 residues. Per germline, CDR1 SEHNR and CDR2 FQNEAQ (reference sequence). The DNA for the CDR3 is TGTGCCAGCAGCCTGGGACAGGGGGTAGATACGCAGTATTTT. This encodes CASSLGQGVDTQYF.

This chain links TRBV6-2 or TRBV6-3 with TRBJ2-1, with unresolved D. CDR3 length: 12 residues. The germline gives CDR1 MNHEY, CDR2 SVGEGT. V was cut by 5 bases and J by 7 bases, with 9 bases left in between. Here the CDR3 reads CASSHLSNEQFF. The DNA of the CDR3 is TGTGCCAGCAGTCACCTTTCAAATGAGCAGTTCTTC.

The rearrangement joins TRBV19 to TRBJ2-1; no firm D call. Germline CDR1 is LNHDA and CDR2 is SQIVND (reference sequence). The CDR3 loop spans 16 amino acids. Trimming removed 4 bases from V and 0 bases from J, with 13 bases in between. CDR3 residues: CASSTSGLRSYNEQFF. The CDR3 nucleotides read TGTGCCAGTAGTACCTCTGGCTTACGCTCCTACAATGAGCAGTTCTTC.

As concerns this clone: This same CDR3 is encoded by further DNA sequences in the sample. The CDR3 DNA reads TGTGCCAGCAGCCCCGGAGGGCCCTACGAGCAGTACTTC. Protein: CASSPGGPYEQYF. This chain uses TRBV3-1 (or the pseudogene TRBV3-2) with TRBJ2-7, with D possibly being TRBD2 (6 bases). This CDR3 spans 13 amino acids. CDR1 is LGHDT and CDR2 is YNNKEL in the germline V gene (reference sequence). The V and J ends lost 4 bases and 2 bases respectively, with 9 bases between them.

The gene calls are TRBV6-6 and TRBJ2-7, with D possibly being TRBD1 (6 bases). The CDR3 is 18 amino acids. CDR1 is MNHNY and CDR2 is SVGAGI in the germline V gene (reference sequence). V was cut by 5 bases and J by 6 bases, with 29 bases left in between. This CDR3 is CASSPRQATGIRSVEQYF. The CDR3 nucleotides read TGTGCCAGCAGTCCCCGACAGGCCACAGGGATTAGATCGGTCGAGCAGTACTTC.

This clone appeared a single time. The chain couples TRBV7-9 to TRBJ1-4; D is perhaps TRBD1 (5 bases). V lost 3 bases to trimming and J lost 8 bases, with 16 bases between them. CDR1 is SEHNR and CDR2 is FQNEAQ in the germline V gene (reference sequence). This CDR3 is built from 15 residues. CDR3 residues: CASSFRTGGEEKLFF. The CDR3 DNA reads as TGTGCCAGCAGCTTTCGGACTGGGGGGGAGGAAAAACTGTTTTTT.

This chain links TRBV18 with TRBJ2-5; D might be TRBD2 (6 bases). This CDR3 is built from 15 residues. Trimming shortened V by 3 bases and J by 1 base, and 12 bases separated the two germline ends. Germline V gene data show CDR1 as KGHSH and CDR2 as LQKENI. The CDR3, as DNA: TGTGCCAGCTCACCTCTTCGGGGAGGCCAAGAGACCCAGTACTTC. It yields the protein CASSPLRGGQETQYF.

The chain couples TRBV5-8 to TRBJ2-6; weak D call: TRBD1 (6 bases). Germline CDR1 reads SGHTS; CDR2 reads YDEGEE. CDR3 size: 15 residues. Trimming shortened V by 2 bases and J by 0 bases, and 6 bases separated the two germline ends. The CDR3 DNA reads as TGTGCCAGCAGCTTACAGGGCTCTGGGGCCAACGTCCTGACTTTC. Its protein is CASSLQGSGANVLTF.

V and J are TRBV28 and TRBJ2-7; TRBD1 matches 8 bases. Losses at the gene ends were 5 bases for V and 2 bases for J; bases not matched to a gene: 5. The V gene's germline CDR1 is MDHEN and CDR2 SYDVKM. This CDR3 has 14 residues. CDR3 in amino acids: CASSPRTGTYEQYF. For the CDR3, the DNA is TGTGCCAGCAGTCCCCGGACAGGGACCTACGAGCAGTACTTC.

The sample holds a few counts of this clone. The V gene is TRBV10-3, the J gene TRBJ1-4; D uncertain. Trimming stripped 2 bases from V and 8 bases from J, with 12 bases between. The germline V gene encodes CDR1 ENHRY and CDR2 SYGVKD. This CDR3 comprises 14 residues. The chain's CDR3 is CAISERQFEEKLFF. CDR3 DNA: TGTGCCATCAGTGAGCGTCAATTCGAGGAAAAACTGTTTTTT.

V usage is TRBV29-1 and J usage is TRBJ2-6; D is perhaps TRBD2 (5 bases). The germline gives CDR1 SQVTM, CDR2 ANQGSEA. Between the trimmed V and J ends, which lost 2 bases and 1 base, there was a span of 9 bases. The CDR3 contains 15 residues. The CDR3 is CSVEIRGSGANVLTF. The CDR3 nucleotides read TGCAGCGTTGAAATTCGGGGATCTGGGGCCAACGTCCTGACTTTC.

The chain combines TRBV19 with TRBJ2-3; TRBD1 might be the D (6 bases). Trimming stripped 5 bases from V and 2 bases from J, with 11 bases between. Germline V gives CDR1 LNHDA, CDR2 SQIVND (reference sequence). CDR3 length: 14 amino acids. The CDR3 DNA sequence: TGTGCCAGTAGTCTGGGGGACAACACAGATACGCAGTATTTT. This translates into CASSLGDNTDTQYF.

The chain is built from TRBV3-1 (or the pseudogene TRBV3-2) and TRBJ2-5; 7 positions agree with TRBD2. From germline, CDR1 is LGHDT and CDR2 YNNKEL (reference sequence). The trim removed 1 base at V and 7 bases at J, leaving 9 bases unmatched. CDR3 length: 15 residues. The CDR3 region has the DNA TGTGCCAGCAGCCAAGGCCTACAGCGGGGAGGGACCCAGTACTTC. Its protein is CASSQGLQRGGTQYF.